This T cell receptor (beta chain) was obtained from a study of T cells after yellow fever vaccination. Findings and caveats of the study: Reappearing after the booster were most of the clones from primary vaccination (less than 97% CD4, 88% CD8).

This clonotype was observed at least ten times. Its antigen is still unknown. Trimming stripped 11 bases from V and 5 bases from J, with 12 bases between. The CDR3 has 12 residues. TCRdb analysed the 5' RACE reads with MiXCR anew, one entry per CDR3 protein. This table has about 170,000 distinct CDR3 sequences, more than 9.5% appearing once. The V and J genes are TRBV12-3 or TRBV12-4 and TRBJ2-2; a possible D gene is TRBD1 (5 bases). The sequence was collected from a man aged 18 to 29 who received the YFV17D yellow fever vaccine. The input for sequencing was CD8+ T cells sorted from PBMCs, taken 15 days after the yellow fever booster vaccination. The chain's CDR3 is CALGKGTGELFF. The CDR3 DNA follows: TGTGCCCTGGGAAAGGGGACCGGGGAGCTGTTTTTT.